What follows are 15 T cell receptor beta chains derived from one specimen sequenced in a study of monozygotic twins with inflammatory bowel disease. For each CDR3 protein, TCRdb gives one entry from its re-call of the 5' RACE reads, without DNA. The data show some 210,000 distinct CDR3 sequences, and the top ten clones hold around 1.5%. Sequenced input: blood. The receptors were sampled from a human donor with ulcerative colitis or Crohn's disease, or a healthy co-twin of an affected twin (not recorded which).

The CDR3: CSARVTGGLGETQYF. The V and J genes are TRBV20-1 and TRBJ2-5; with no DNA, the TCRdb D assignment of TRBD1 cannot be verified. The CDR3 contains 15 residues. The V gene's germline CDR1 is DFQATT and CDR2 SNEGSKA (reference sequence).

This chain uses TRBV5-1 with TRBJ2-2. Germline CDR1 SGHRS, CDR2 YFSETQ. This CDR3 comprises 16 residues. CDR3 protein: CASSLVSRTVTGELFF.

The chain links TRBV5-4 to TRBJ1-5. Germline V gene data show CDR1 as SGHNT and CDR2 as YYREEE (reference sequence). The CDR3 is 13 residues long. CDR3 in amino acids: CASSLDLNQPQHF.

CDR3 protein: CASRVSNQPQHF. The chain joins TRBV12-3 or TRBV12-4 to TRBJ1-5. This CDR3 comprises 12 residues.

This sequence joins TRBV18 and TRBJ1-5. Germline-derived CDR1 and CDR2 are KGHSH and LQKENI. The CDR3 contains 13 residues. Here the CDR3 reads CASSRAEGQPQHF.

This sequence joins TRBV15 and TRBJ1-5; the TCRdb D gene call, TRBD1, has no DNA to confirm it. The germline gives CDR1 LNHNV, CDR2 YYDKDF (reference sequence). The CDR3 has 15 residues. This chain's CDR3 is CATSRETGGGQPQHF.

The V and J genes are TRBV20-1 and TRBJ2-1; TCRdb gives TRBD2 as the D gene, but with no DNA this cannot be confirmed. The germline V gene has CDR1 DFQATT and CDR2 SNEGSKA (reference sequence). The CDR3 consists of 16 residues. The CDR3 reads CSASRLAGGWNNEQFF.

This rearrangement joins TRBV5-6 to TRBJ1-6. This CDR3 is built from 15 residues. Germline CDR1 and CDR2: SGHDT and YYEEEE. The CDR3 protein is CASSFLLGWHSPLHF.

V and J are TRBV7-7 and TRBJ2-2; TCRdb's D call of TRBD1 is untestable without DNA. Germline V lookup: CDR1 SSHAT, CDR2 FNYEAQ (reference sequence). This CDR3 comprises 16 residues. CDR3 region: CASSSRRTGNTGELFF.

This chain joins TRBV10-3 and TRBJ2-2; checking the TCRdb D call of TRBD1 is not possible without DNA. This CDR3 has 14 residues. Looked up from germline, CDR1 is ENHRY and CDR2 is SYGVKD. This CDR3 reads CAINRGLNTGELFF.

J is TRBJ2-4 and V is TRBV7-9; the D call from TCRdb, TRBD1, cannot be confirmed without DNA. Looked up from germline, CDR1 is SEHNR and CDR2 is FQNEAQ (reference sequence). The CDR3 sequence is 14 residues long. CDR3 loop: CASSNRDSKNIQYF.

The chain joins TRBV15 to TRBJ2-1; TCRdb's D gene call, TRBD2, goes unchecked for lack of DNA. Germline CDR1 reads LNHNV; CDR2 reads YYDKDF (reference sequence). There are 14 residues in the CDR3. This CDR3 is CATSRGLDHNEQFF.

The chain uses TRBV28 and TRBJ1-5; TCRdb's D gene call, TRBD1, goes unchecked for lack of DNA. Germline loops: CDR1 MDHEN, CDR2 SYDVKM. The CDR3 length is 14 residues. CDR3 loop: CASGEQGPHQPQHF.

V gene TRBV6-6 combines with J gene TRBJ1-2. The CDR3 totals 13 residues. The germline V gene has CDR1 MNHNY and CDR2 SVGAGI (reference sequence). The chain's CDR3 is CASSTRRDYGYTF.

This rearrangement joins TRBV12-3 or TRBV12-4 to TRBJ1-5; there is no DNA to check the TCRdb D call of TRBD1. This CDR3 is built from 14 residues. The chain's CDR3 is CASSGWTANQPQHF.